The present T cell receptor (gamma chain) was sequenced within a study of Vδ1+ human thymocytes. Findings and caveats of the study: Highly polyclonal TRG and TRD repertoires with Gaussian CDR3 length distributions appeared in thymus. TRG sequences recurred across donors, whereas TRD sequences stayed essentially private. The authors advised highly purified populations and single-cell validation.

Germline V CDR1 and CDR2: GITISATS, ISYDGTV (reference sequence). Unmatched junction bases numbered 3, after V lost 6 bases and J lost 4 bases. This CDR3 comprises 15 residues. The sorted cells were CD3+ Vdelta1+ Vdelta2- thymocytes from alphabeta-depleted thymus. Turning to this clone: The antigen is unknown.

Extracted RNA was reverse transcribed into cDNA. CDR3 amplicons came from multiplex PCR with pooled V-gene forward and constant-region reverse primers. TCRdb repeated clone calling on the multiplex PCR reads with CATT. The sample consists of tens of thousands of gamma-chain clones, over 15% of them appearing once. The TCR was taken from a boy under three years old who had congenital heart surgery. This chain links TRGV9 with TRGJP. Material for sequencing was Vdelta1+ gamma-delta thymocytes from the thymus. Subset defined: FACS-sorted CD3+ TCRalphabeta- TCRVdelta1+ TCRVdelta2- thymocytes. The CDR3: CALWYQELGKKIKVF. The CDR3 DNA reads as TGTGCCTTGTGGTACCAAGAGTTGGGCAAAAAAATCAAGGTATTT.